This passage covers 23 T cell receptor beta chains from one sample sequenced in a study of blood T cell repertoires in COVID-19. The table came from immunoSEQ multiplex PCR; TCRdb's copy has only in-frame clones and leaves some out. The sample lists over 250,000 clones, approximately 89% occurring once. Sequences were obtained from PBMCs or T cells enriched from blood (not recorded which). The receptor set was obtained from a woman in her fifties or sixties who had recovered from COVID-19.

The V call is TRBV3-1 (or the pseudogene TRBV3-2), the J call TRBJ1-4; TRBD1 matches at 8 bases. The V gene end was trimmed by 3 bases and the J gene end by 5 bases; junction bases not matched to a gene: 5. The CDR3 extends over 15 amino acids. The V gene's germline CDR1 is LGHDT and CDR2 YNNKEL (reference sequence). CDR3 sequence (DNA): TGTGCCAGCAGCCACCCAGGGGGCACCAATGAAAAACTGTTTTTT. This codes for CASSHPGGTNEKLFF.

This chain joins TRBV5-8 and TRBJ1-2; D unresolved. Germline CDR1 reads SGHTS; CDR2 reads YDEGEE. The V gene lost 3 bases and the J gene lost 4 bases, with 16 bases spanning the gap. The CDR3 sequence is 15 residues long. The CDR3, as DNA: TGTGCCAGCAGCTCCTCGGGGAGTCTGGGCTATGGCTACACCTTC. Encoded protein: CASSSSGSLGYGYTF.

V and J are TRBV2 and TRBJ2-7, with D perhaps matching TRBD2 (6 bases). In germline, CDR1 is SNHLY, CDR2 FYNNEI. Between the trimmed V and J ends, which lost 10 bases and 6 bases, there was a span of 16 bases. CDR3 length: 12 amino acids. This CDR3 is CATSGLRAEQYF. The CDR3 bases are TGTGCCACGTCGGGACTCCGGGCCGAGCAGTACTTC.

The chain has TRBV4-1 and TRBJ2-7, with 16 bases fitting TRBD2. The CDR3 has 21 residues. The V and J ends lost 0 bases and 0 bases, in that order; junction bases with no gene match: 11. From germline, CDR1 is MGHRA and CDR2 YSYEKL. The CDR3 is CASSQDTPGTSGRALSYEQYF. In DNA, the CDR3 is TGCGCCAGCAGCCAAGATACCCCTGGGACTAGCGGGAGGGCCCTCTCCTACGAGCAGTACTTC.

The chain recombines TRBV7-9 with TRBJ1-4, with D hard to call. V was pared by 6 bases and J by 4 bases, with 12 bases between. The CDR3 is made up of 14 amino acids. Per germline, CDR1 SEHNR and CDR2 FQNEAQ (reference sequence). The CDR3 DNA sequence: TGTGCCAGCAGTGAACAGAGAGATAATGAAAAACTGTTTTTT. Its translation: CASSEQRDNEKLFF.

The genes are TRBV19 and TRBJ1-4; perhaps TRBD1 as D (6 bases). The CDR3 totals 14 residues. Germline values: CDR1 LNHDA, CDR2 SQIVND (reference sequence). The V end was cut by 3 bases, the J end by 12 bases, with 17 bases between. This chain's CDR3 is CASSIRTTGIELFF. CDR3 nucleotide sequence: TGTGCCAGTAGTATCCGCACGACAGGAATTGAACTGTTTTTT.

The sample holds one count of this clone. The chain uses TRBV10-3 and TRBJ1-4; 8 bases fit TRBD1. CDR3 length equals 15 residues. The germline V gene encodes CDR1 ENHRY and CDR2 SYGVKD. V was pared by 6 bases and J by 5 bases, with 8 bases of the junction left unmatched. CDR3 DNA sequence: TGTGCCATCAGCCGGACAGGGCTGGGAAATGAAAAACTGTTTTTT. Translated: CAISRTGLGNEKLFF.

This clone showed up just a few times. The J gene is TRBJ2-4, the V gene TRBV27, with D possibly being TRBD1 (5 bases). The CDR3 is 14 residues long. The V gene lost 8 bases and the J gene lost 2 bases, with 13 bases spanning the gap. Looked up from germline, CDR1 is MNHEY and CDR2 is SMNVEV (reference sequence). CDR3 residues: CASDDRGPKNIQYF. CDR3 nucleotides: TGTGCCAGCGACGACAGAGGTCCCAAAAACATTCAGTACTTC.

The J gene is TRBJ2-7, the V gene TRBV2; possibly TRBD1 for D (5 bases). The CDR3 sequence is 12 residues long. V was clipped by 2 bases and J by 5 bases, with 7 bases between them. The germline gives CDR1 SNHLY, CDR2 FYNNEI. The CDR3 DNA reads as TGTGCCAGCAGTGAAATGGGGCACGAGCAGTACTTC. It is translated as CASSEMGHEQYF.

The rearrangement links TRBV30 to TRBJ1-4, with 7 bases aligning to TRBD1. Germline V gives CDR1 GTSNPN, CDR2 SVGIG (reference sequence). The CDR3 is 14 amino acids. The V segment lost 4 bases and the J segment 7 bases; nucleotides outside the gene matches: 9. DNA of the CDR3: TGTGCCTGGAATAGGGAACCAGGGGGTGAAAAACTGTTTTTT. Translating it yields CAWNREPGGEKLFF.

V gene TRBV7-6 combines with J gene TRBJ1-5; 11 bases match TRBD1. There are 17 residues in the CDR3. The V and J ends lost 5 bases and 1 base, in that order; junction bases with no gene match: 7. CDR1 is SGHVS and CDR2 is FNYEAQ in the germline V gene. DNA of the CDR3: TGTGCCAGCAGCAACTCCCGGGACAGGGGGAGCAATCAGCCCCAGCATTTT. Amino acid sequence: CASSNSRDRGSNQPQHF.

This chain connects TRBV10-3 to TRBJ2-3, with TRBD2 identical over 8 bases. The CDR3 covers 16 residues. After removal of 10 bases from V and 3 bases from J, the junction contained 15 bases not matched to a gene. CDR1 is ENHRY and CDR2 is SYGVKD in the germline V gene. CDR3 coding DNA: TGTGCCACCGGGGGGGCCCGAGCGGGAATGACAGATACGCAGTATTTT. Translated, it gives CATGGARAGMTDTQYF.

The J gene is TRBJ2-5, the V gene TRBV14; D possibly corresponds to TRBD2 (6 bases). Trimming removed 1 base at V and 4 bases at J, with 16 bases between. This CDR3 comprises 16 residues. Germline values: CDR1 SGHDN, CDR2 FVKESK. CDR3 protein: CASSQGPLASRETQYF. The CDR3 nucleotides read TGTGCCAGCAGCCAAGGTCCCCTAGCGTCGAGAGAGACCCAGTACTTC.

The chain couples TRBV3-1 (or the pseudogene TRBV3-2) to TRBJ1-4; D might be TRBD1 (6 bases). Germline loops: CDR1 LGHDT, CDR2 YNNKEL (reference sequence). The germline V and J ends were trimmed by 3 bases and 5 bases, with 13 bases remaining between them. This CDR3 region has 15 residues. CDR3 in amino acids: CASSQRTAGNEKLFF. In DNA, the CDR3 is TGTGCCAGCAGCCAGAGGACAGCGGGGAATGAAAAACTGTTTTTT.

Points on this clone: The same CDR3 also results from other DNA sequences found in this sample. The chain combines TRBV6-5 with TRBJ1-1; TRBD1 aligns across 7 bases. CDR1 MNHEY and CDR2 SVGAGI come from the germline V gene. The CDR3 is 13 residues long. Trimming took 5 bases from V and 1 from J; bases not matched to a gene: 1. The DNA of the CDR3 is TGTGCCAGCAGTCGACAGGGGAACACTGAAGCTTTCTTT. Protein sequence: CASSRQGNTEAFF.

The rearrangement links TRBV7-2 to TRBJ1-2; D is unresolved. CDR1 and CDR2 from the germline V gene are SGHTA and FQGNSA. There are 14 residues in the CDR3. With 2 bases removed from V and 4 bases from J, the gap between germline ends came to 11 bases. This CDR3 is CASSLNSGFYGYTF. As DNA, the CDR3 is TGTGCCAGCAGCTTAAACAGCGGGTTCTATGGCTACACCTTC. Variable domain in full (rest from reference TRBV7-2 and TRBJ1-2): GAGVSQSPSNKVTEKGKDVELRCDPISGHTALYWYRQSLGQGLEFLIYFQGNSAPDKSGLPSDRFSAERTGGSVSTLTIQRTQQEDSAVYLCASSLNSGFYGYTFGSGTRLTVV.

This chain connects TRBV10-3 to TRBJ1-3; 7 bases agree with TRBD1. Germline V CDR1 and CDR2: ENHRY, SYGVKD. The length of the CDR3 is 14 residues. Germline trimming cut 6 bases from V and 3 bases from J; bases unmatched to any gene: 5. In nucleotides, the CDR3 is TGTGCCATCAGCATTGGACAGGTTGGAAACACCATATATTTT. Encoded protein: CAISIGQVGNTIYF.

This chain joins TRBV7-9 and TRBJ1-5; D possibly corresponds to TRBD1 (6 bases). The CDR3 has 16 amino acids. Germline values: CDR1 SEHNR, CDR2 FQNEAQ (reference sequence). Between the trimmed V and J ends, which lost 1 base and 7 bases, there was a span of 17 bases. This CDR3 reads CASSLEGRPGEQPQHF. The CDR3 coding sequence is TGTGCCAGCAGCTTAGAAGGTCGGCCAGGGGAACAGCCCCAGCATTTT.

This clone has only one observation. The V gene is TRBV7-2, the J gene TRBJ1-1; D not certain. This CDR3 comprises 13 residues. Trimming cost V 1 base and J 10 bases, with 13 bases left between them. Germline-derived CDR1 and CDR2 are SGHTA and FQGNSA. CDR3 residues: CASSLGPGNGAFF. The DNA for the CDR3 is TGTGCCAGCAGCTTAGGGCCAGGCAATGGAGCTTTCTTT.

The chain joins TRBV11-3 to TRBJ1-1; 7 bases align to TRBD1. V was pared by 5 bases and J by 5 bases, with 14 bases of the junction left unmatched. The CDR3 is made up of 16 amino acids. Germline V CDR1 and CDR2: SGHNT, YENEEA. As DNA, the CDR3 is TGTGCCAGCAGCACACGGCCCGGGACAGTAGGGACTGAAGCTTTCTTT. The encoded protein is CASSTRPGTVGTEAFF.

The rearrangement joins TRBV27 to TRBJ1-1, with D possibly matching TRBD1 (6 bases). CDR3 size: 13 residues. The germline gives CDR1 MNHEY, CDR2 SMNVEV (reference sequence). Trimming pared 6 bases from V and 4 bases from J, leaving 12 bases between. The CDR3 DNA follows: TGTGCCAGCAGCTATCGAGGGGGCACTGAAGCTTTCTTT. It yields the protein CASSYRGGTEAFF.

V gene TRBV5-1 combines with J gene TRBJ2-2, with 9 bases matching TRBD2. Germline CDR1 SGHRS, CDR2 YFSETQ. The CDR3 spans 15 residues. Germline trimming cut 1 base from V and 4 bases from J; bases unmatched to any gene: 2. The chain's CDR3 is CASSLPLAGTGELFF. CDR3 DNA sequence: TGCGCCAGCAGCTTGCCACTAGCGGGCACCGGGGAGCTGTTTTTT.

This clone has only a few counts. V is TRBV10-1 and J is TRBJ2-2; 7 bases fit TRBD2. CDR3 length: 16 residues. V was pared by 8 bases and J by 4 bases, with 13 bases of the junction left unmatched. Per the germline V gene, CDR1 is WNHNN and CDR2 is SYGVQD (reference sequence). CDR3 sequence reads: CASATGLGPTTGELFF. The CDR3 DNA sequence: TGCGCCAGCGCAACCGGACTAGGGCCGACCACCGGGGAGCTGTTTTTT.